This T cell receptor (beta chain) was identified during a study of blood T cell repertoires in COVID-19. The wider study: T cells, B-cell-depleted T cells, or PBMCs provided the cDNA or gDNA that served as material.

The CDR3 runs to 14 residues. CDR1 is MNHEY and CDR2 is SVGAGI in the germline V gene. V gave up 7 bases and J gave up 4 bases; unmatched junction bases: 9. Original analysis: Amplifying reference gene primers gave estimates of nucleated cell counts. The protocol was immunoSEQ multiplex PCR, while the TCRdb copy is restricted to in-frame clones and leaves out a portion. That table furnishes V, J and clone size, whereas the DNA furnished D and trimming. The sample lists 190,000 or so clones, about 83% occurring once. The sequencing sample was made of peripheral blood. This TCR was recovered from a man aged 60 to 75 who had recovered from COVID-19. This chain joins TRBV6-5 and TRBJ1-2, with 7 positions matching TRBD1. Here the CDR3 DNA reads TGTGCCAGCACCAAAGGGGGCGCGGGCTATGGCTACACCTTC. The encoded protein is CASTKGGAGYGYTF.